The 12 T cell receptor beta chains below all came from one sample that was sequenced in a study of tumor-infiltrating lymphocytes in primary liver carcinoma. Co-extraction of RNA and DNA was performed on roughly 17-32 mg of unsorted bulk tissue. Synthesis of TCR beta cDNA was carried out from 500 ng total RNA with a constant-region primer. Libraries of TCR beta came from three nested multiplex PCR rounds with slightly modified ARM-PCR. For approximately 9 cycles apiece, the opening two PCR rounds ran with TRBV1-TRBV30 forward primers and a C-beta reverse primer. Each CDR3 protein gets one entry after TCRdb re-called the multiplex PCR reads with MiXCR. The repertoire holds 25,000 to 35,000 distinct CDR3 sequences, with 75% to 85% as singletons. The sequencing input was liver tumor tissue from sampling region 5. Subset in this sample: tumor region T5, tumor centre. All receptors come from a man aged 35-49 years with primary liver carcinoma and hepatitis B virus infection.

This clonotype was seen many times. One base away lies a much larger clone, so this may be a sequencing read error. For the CDR3, the DNA is TGTGCCGTATCTGGGAGACAAGAGGGCACGACGAACACTGAAGCTTTCTTT. This sequence encodes CAVSGRQEGTTNTEAFF. This chain joins TRBV10-3 and TRBJ1-1, with D uncertain. The CDR3 is 17 amino acids. Germline CDR1 is ENHRY and CDR2 is SYGVKD. V lost 11 bases, J lost 1 base, and 26 bases lay in between.

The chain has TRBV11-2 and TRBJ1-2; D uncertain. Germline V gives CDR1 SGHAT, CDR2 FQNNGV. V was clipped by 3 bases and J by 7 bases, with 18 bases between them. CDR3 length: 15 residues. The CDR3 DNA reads TGTGCCAGCAGCTTGTCTCAAGCGGGGTTGGCTGGCTACACCTTC. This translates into CASSLSQAGLAGYTF. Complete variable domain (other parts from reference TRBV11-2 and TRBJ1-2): EAGVAQSPRYKIIEKRQSVAFWCNPISGHATLYWYQQILGQGPKLLIQFQNNGVVDDSQLPKDRFSAERLKGVDSTLKIQPAKLEDSAVYLCASSLSQAGLAGYTFGSGTRLTVV.

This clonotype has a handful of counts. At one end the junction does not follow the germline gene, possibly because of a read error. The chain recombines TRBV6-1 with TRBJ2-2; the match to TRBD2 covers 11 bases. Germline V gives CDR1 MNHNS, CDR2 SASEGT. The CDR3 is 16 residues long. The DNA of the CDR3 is TGTGCCAGCAGTGGTCCGCGACTAGCGGGGACCGGGGAACTGTTTTTT. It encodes CASSGPRLAGTGELFF.

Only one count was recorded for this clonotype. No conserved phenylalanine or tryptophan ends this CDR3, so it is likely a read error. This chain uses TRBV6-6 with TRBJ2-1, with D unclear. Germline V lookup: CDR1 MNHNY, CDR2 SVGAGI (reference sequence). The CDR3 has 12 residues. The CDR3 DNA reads TGTCCCAGCAGTTACGTAGAATCTGAGCAGTTCCTC. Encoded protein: CPSSYVESEQFL.

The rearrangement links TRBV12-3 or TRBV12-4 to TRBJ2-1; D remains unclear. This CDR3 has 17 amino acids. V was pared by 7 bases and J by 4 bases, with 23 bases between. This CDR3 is CASKPDLGLEGYNEQFF. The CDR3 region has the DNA TGTGCCAGCAAGCCTGACCTTGGTTTAGAAGGGTACAATGAGCAGTTCTTC.

CDR3 region: CATSDRDISSSYNEQFF. For the CDR3, the DNA is TGTGCCACCAGTGATAGGGACATATCCAGCTCCTACAATGAGCAGTTCTTC. The chain carries TRBV24-1 and TRBJ2-1; a possible D gene is TRBD1 (6 bases). This CDR3 is built from 17 residues. V was shortened by 3 bases and J by 0 bases, with 14 bases between the two germline ends. Germline V gene lookup returns CDR1 KGHDR and CDR2 SFDVKD.

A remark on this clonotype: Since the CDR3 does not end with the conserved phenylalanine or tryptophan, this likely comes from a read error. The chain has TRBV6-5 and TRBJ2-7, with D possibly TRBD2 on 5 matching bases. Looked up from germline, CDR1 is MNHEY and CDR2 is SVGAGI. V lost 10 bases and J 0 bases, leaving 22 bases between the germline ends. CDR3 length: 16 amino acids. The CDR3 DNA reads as TGTGCCATCAAAAACGGGGTAGGCGTTAGCTCCTACGAGCAGTACTTA. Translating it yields CAIKNGVGVSSYEQYL.

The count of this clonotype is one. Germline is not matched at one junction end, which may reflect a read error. The CDR3 region has the DNA TGTGCCAACAGTACCCCCGGGGGGCCGCCCCAAGAGACCCAATACTTC. Its protein product is CANSTPGGPPQETQYF. The chain recombines TRBV6-6 with TRBJ2-5; possibly TRBD2 for D (7 bases). Per germline, CDR1 MNHNY and CDR2 SVGAGI (reference sequence). The CDR3 spans 16 residues.

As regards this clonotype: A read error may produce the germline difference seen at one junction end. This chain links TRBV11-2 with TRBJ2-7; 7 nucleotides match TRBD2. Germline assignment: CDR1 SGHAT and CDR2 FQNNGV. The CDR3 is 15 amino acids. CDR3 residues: CATSLAFTGGGEQYF. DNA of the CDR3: TGTGCCACCAGCTTAGCTTTCACGGGAGGAGGCGAGCAGTACTTC.

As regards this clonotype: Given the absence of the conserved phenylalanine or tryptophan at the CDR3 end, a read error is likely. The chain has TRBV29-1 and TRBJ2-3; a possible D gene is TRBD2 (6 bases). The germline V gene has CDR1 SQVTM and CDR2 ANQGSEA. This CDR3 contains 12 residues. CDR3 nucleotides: TGTAGCGTTGGGCAGGGAGGCGACACGCAGTATTAT. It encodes CSVGQGGDTQYY.

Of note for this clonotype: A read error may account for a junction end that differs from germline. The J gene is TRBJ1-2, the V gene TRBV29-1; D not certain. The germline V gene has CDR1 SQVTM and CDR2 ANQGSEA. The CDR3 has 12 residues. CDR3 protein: CNVEDQGGGYTF. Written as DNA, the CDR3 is TGCAACGTTGAAGACCAAGGAGGTGGCTACACCTTC.

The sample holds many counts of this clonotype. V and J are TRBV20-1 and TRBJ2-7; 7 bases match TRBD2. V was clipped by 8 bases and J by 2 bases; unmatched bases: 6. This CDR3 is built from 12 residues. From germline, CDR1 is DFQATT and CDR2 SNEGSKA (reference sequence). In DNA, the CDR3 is TGCAGTCCGACTAGCCGAACCTACGAGCAGTACTTC. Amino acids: CSPTSRTYEQYF.